The 20 T cell receptor beta chains below come from one sample, sequenced in a study of blood T cell repertoires in COVID-19. Assay: immunoSEQ multiplex PCR; the TCRdb copy retains only in-frame clones and omits some. The sample carries about 310,000 clones, 87% recorded once. The specimen sequenced was PBMCs or T cells enriched from blood (not recorded which). These receptors were obtained from a woman aged 18-29 years who had recovered from COVID-19.

The genes are TRBV13 and TRBJ2-1, with TRBD2 identical over 14 bases. The CDR3 sequence is 18 residues long. Looked up from germline, CDR1 is PRHDT and CDR2 is FYEKMQ (reference sequence). V lost 5 bases, J lost 0 bases, and 6 bases stayed unmatched. Written as DNA, the CDR3 is TGTGCCAGCAGCCCGGGACTAGCGGGGGACAGCTCCTACAATGAGCAGTTCTTC. Residues: CASSPGLAGDSSYNEQFF.

The chain has TRBV6-1 and TRBJ2-5, with a weak D call TRBD2 (5 bases). Germline CDR1 reads MNHNS; CDR2 reads SASEGT. Between the trimmed V and J ends, which lost 2 bases and 6 bases, there was a span of 13 bases. This CDR3 has 14 residues. The CDR3 sequence is CASSESGARKTQYF. The CDR3 DNA reads as TGTGCCAGCAGTGAAAGCGGAGCGAGGAAGACCCAGTACTTC.

This sequence joins TRBV5-5 and TRBJ1-4, with 7 bases lining up with TRBD1. Germline CDR1 and CDR2: SGHKS and YYEKEE (reference sequence). J gave up 12 bases and V 4 bases, and 15 bases lay outside the gene matches. The CDR3 extends over 15 amino acids. The CDR3 DNA reads as TGTGCCAGCAGCCCGACAGAGACAGGGTGGGCGGAACTGTTTTTT. Amino acid sequence: CASSPTETGWAELFF.

This clone was seen a handful of times. The gene calls are TRBV18 and TRBJ1-2; D is uncertain. This CDR3 has 16 residues. CDR1 is KGHSH, CDR2 LQKENI, per germline. V dropped 0 bases and J dropped 4 bases, with 15 bases sitting between them. For the CDR3, the DNA is TGTGCCAGCTCACCACCAAGTCTACCGGTTAGCTATGGCTACACCTTC. Translation gives CASSPPSLPVSYGYTF.

This CDR3 is CASSPQGAGWNTEAFF. The CDR3 DNA reads as TGTGCCAGCAGTCCACAGGGGGCAGGGTGGAACACTGAAGCTTTCTTT. This chain links TRBV6-2 or TRBV6-3 with TRBJ1-1; 9 nucleotides align to TRBD1. The CDR3 has 16 amino acids. V shed 5 bases and J 1 base; nucleotides not matched to a gene: 8. In germline, CDR1 is MNHEY, CDR2 SVGEGT.

This chain connects TRBV9 to TRBJ2-3, with 9 bases lining up with TRBD2. The CDR3 contains 16 residues. The germline V gene has CDR1 SGDLS and CDR2 YYNGEE. V was pared by 4 bases and J by 2 bases, with 8 bases of the junction left unmatched. The CDR3 coding sequence is TGTGCCAGCAGCTCCCGCTTAGCGGGAGTCACAGATACGCAGTATTTT. Its protein product is CASSSRLAGVTDTQYF. Supplemented by reference TRBV9 and TRBJ2-3, the full variable domain reads DSGVTQTPKHLITATGQRVTLRCSPRSGDLSVYWYQQSLDQGLQFLIQYYNGEERAKGNILERFSAQQFPDLHSELNLSSLELGDSALYFCASSSRLAGVTDTQYFGPGTRLTVL.

This clone was observed once. The rearrangement joins TRBV6-5 to TRBJ2-3; D possibly corresponds to TRBD1 (6 bases). This CDR3 has 13 residues. Germline loops: CDR1 MNHEY, CDR2 SVGAGI. Trimming took 9 bases from V and 3 from J, leaving 13 bases between them. The CDR3 region is CASGRGDTDTQYF. The CDR3 DNA reads as TGTGCCAGTGGCAGGGGAGATACAGATACGCAGTATTTT.

V is TRBV19 and J is TRBJ1-1; perhaps TRBD1 as D (5 bases). V lost 1 base and J 4 bases, leaving 19 bases between the germline ends. The CDR3 sequence is 17 residues long. Germline values: CDR1 LNHDA, CDR2 SQIVND (reference sequence). The CDR3 region has the DNA TGTGCCAGTAGTATAGGACTCGACAGCGAACCTTTCACTGAAGCTTTCTTT. Translating it yields CASSIGLDSEPFTEAFF.

The chain joins TRBV27 to TRBJ2-7; D might be TRBD2 (6 bases). V was shortened by 3 bases and J by 5 bases, with 14 bases between the two germline ends. This CDR3 spans 14 amino acids. Per germline, CDR1 MNHEY and CDR2 SMNVEV (reference sequence). This CDR3 is CASSFLGGIHEQYF. CDR3 sequence (DNA): TGTGCCAGCAGTTTTTTGGGGGGAATCCACGAGCAGTACTTC.

The rearrangement links TRBV5-1 to TRBJ2-6; D is possibly TRBD1 (6 bases). V was cut by 5 bases and J by 4 bases, with 16 bases left in between. Germline values: CDR1 SGHRS, CDR2 YFSETQ. The CDR3 has 16 residues. CDR3 in amino acids: CASSLLQGLGANVLTF. CDR3 nucleotide sequence: TGCGCCAGCAGTTTACTACAGGGTCTCGGGGCCAACGTCCTGACTTTC.

The chain employs TRBV19 and TRBJ2-3; D possibly corresponds to TRBD1 (6 bases). With 5 bases removed from V and 2 bases from J, the gap between germline ends came to 14 bases. Germline assignment: CDR1 LNHDA and CDR2 SQIVND (reference sequence). The CDR3 consists of 15 residues. The CDR3: CASSAQGILTDTQYF. The CDR3 nucleotides are TGTGCCAGTAGTGCACAGGGCATTCTCACAGATACGCAGTATTTT. The whole variable domain, remainder taken from reference TRBV19 and TRBJ2-3, is DGGITQSPKYLFRKEGQNVTLSCEQNLNHDAMYWYRQDPGQGLRLIYYSQIVNDFQKGDIAEGYSVSREKKESFPLTVTSAQKNPTAFYLCASSAQGILTDTQYFGPGTRLTVL.

The V and J genes are TRBV7-8 and TRBJ1-6; 10 bases map to TRBD1. The germline V gene has CDR1 SGHVS and CDR2 FQNEAQ. This CDR3 is 15 amino acids long. J gave up 8 bases and V 4 bases, and 5 bases lay outside the gene matches. The CDR3 region is CASSSGTGVDSPLHF. In nucleotides, the CDR3 is TGTGCCAGCAGCTCTGGGACAGGGGTGGATTCACCCCTCCACTTT.

The CDR3 coding sequence is TGTGCCAGCAGGAACCCCACCGGGCAGAGGGCCGAGCAGTACTTC. Protein: CASRNPTGQRAEQYF. The rearrangement joins TRBV2 to TRBJ2-7, with a tentative D call TRBD2 (5 bases). CDR3 length equals 15 residues. V lost 6 bases to trimming and J lost 6 bases, with 21 bases between them. The germline V gene encodes CDR1 SNHLY and CDR2 FYNNEI.

This clone was detected only once. The genes are TRBV3-1 (or the pseudogene TRBV3-2) and TRBJ1-2, with 9 bases aligning to TRBD1. Germline CDR1 is LGHDT and CDR2 is YNNKEL (reference sequence). V trimming: 6 bases; J trimming: 7 bases; junction bases outside the gene matches: 9. The CDR3 contains 14 residues. The CDR3 loop is CASRQKQGAGGYTF. CDR3 DNA: TGTGCCAGCAGACAAAAACAGGGGGCGGGTGGCTACACCTTC.

The chain is built from TRBV6-5 and TRBJ2-3, with no clear D. The germline V gene encodes CDR1 MNHEY and CDR2 SVGAGI. The germline V and J ends were trimmed by 0 bases and 2 bases, with 12 bases remaining between them. CDR3 size: 16 residues. CDR3 DNA sequence: TGTGCCAGCAGTTACTCAAACAGACCCTACACAGATACGCAGTATTTT. Protein: CASSYSNRPYTDTQYF.

The chain couples TRBV11-2 to TRBJ1-2; TRBD1 matches at 7 bases. V lost 3 bases, J lost 2 bases, and 6 bases stayed unmatched. CDR3 length: 15 residues. Germline V gives CDR1 SGHAT, CDR2 FQNNGV. The CDR3 coding sequence is TGTGCCAGCAGCTTGACAGGGATTGGCAACTATGGCTACACCTTC. Protein sequence: CASSLTGIGNYGYTF.

The chain is built from TRBV6-5 and TRBJ2-2; D unclear. The germline CDR1 and CDR2 sequences are MNHEY and SVGAGI. The CDR3 extends over 12 amino acids. The V end was cut by 7 bases, the J end by 8 bases, with 11 bases between. CDR3 nucleotide sequence: TGTGCCAGCACCCAGGCCCAGGGGGAGCTGTTTTTT. Translated, it gives CASTQAQGELFF.

This chain connects TRBV5-6 to TRBJ1-1, with no clear D. The CDR3 sequence is 14 residues long. The V and J ends lost 0 bases and 9 bases respectively, with 15 bases between them. Per germline, CDR1 SGHDT and CDR2 YYEEEE. CDR3 DNA sequence: TGTGCCAGCAGCTTGGGGGCGGGAGGGAGGAAAGCTTTCTTT. Amino acid sequence: CASSLGAGGRKAFF. The full variable domain, with the rest looked up from reference TRBV5-6 and TRBJ1-1, is DAGVTQSPTHLIKTRGQQVTLRCSPKSGHDTVSWYQQALGQGPQFIFQYYEEEERQRGNFPDRFSGHQFPNYSSELNVNALLLGDSALYLCASSLGAGGRKAFFGQGTRLTVV.

The chain recombines TRBV4-1 with TRBJ2-2; 12 bases are shared with TRBD2. The CDR3 is 18 amino acids. CDR1 and CDR2 from the germline V gene are MGHRA and YSYEKL. V lost 3 bases and J lost 3; bases outside the gene matches: 8. CDR3 in amino acids: CASSHMTSGRSHTGELFF. In nucleotides, the CDR3 is TGCGCCAGCAGCCACATGACTAGCGGGAGATCTCACACCGGGGAGCTGTTTTTT.

The J gene is TRBJ2-1, the V gene TRBV24-1; 10 bases fit TRBD1. With 0 bases clipped from V and 8 bases from J, the junction kept 3 bases outside the gene matches. Germline V CDR1 and CDR2: KGHDR, SFDVKD. The CDR3 runs 15 residues. In nucleotides, the CDR3 is TGTGCCACCAGTGATTTGCGGACAGGGGGTGATGAGCAGTTCTTC. It is translated as CATSDLRTGGDEQFF.